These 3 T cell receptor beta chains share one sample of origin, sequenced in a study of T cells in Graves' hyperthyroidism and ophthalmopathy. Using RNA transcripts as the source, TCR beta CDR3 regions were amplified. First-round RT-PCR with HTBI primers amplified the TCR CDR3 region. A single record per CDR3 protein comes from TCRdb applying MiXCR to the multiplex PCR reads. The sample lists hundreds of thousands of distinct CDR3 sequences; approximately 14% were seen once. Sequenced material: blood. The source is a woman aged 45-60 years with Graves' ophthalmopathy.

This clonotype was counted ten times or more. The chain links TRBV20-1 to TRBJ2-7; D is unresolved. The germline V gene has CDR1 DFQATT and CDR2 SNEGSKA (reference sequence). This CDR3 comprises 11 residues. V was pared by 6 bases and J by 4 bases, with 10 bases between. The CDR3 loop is CSAKLIYEQYF. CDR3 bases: TGCAGTGCCAAACTAATTTACGAGCAGTACTTC.

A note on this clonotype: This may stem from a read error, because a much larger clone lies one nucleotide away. The CDR3, as DNA: TGTGCCAGCAGCTTAGAACCGGGACAGGGGAGCACTGAAGCTTTCTTT. Its translation is CASSLEPGQGSTEAFF. This sequence joins TRBV7-6 and TRBJ1-1, with TRBD1 identical over 10 bases. V shed 1 base, J shed 4 bases, and the junction held 6 bases outside the gene matches. The germline V gene has CDR1 SGHVS and CDR2 FNYEAQ. The CDR3 spans 16 residues.

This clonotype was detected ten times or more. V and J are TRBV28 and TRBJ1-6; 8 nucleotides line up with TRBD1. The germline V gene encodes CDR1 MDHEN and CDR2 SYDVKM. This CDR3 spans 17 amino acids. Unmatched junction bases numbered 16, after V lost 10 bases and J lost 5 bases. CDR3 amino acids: CATAENTGGRHNSPLHF. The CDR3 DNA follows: TGTGCCACCGCAGAAAACACAGGGGGACGTCATAATTCACCCCTCCACTTT.